These 20 T cell receptor beta chains were all obtained from the same sample, sequenced in a study of T cells in Graves' hyperthyroidism and ophthalmopathy. Regions amplified from RNA transcripts were the TCR beta CDR3 regions. The primer set for the first-round RT-PCR of the TCR CDR3 was HTBI. TCRdb independently ran MiXCR on the multiplex PCR reads; one entry per CDR3 protein. The table shows about 320,000 distinct CDR3 sequences, with approximately 16% occurring only once. Source material: blood. Source of these receptors: a young man with Graves' hyperthyroidism.

This clonotype was recorded at least ten times. CDR3 coding DNA: TGTGCCAGCAGCTGGGACCAGGAGGGCTACGAGCAGTACTTC. It is translated as CASSWDQEGYEQYF. This rearrangement joins TRBV12-3 or TRBV12-4 to TRBJ2-7; a possible D gene is TRBD2 (6 bases). CDR3 length equals 14 residues. The V and J ends lost 6 bases and 3 bases respectively, with 15 bases between them.

This rearrangement joins TRBV20-1 to TRBJ1-1; no clear D gene. Germline CDR1 reads DFQATT; CDR2 reads SNEGSKA (reference sequence). The CDR3 length is 13 residues. Deletions cut 2 bases from V and 0 bases from J, with 7 bases between. The CDR3 region has the DNA TGCAGTGCTAGAAAGCCACTGAACACTGAAGCTTTCTTT. Its translation is CSARKPLNTEAFF.

This clonotype has a handful of counts. The chain has TRBV29-1 and TRBJ2-3; D not certain. The V and J ends lost 4 bases and 4 bases respectively, with 15 bases between them. CDR3 length: 14 residues. CDR1 and CDR2 (germline): SQVTM, ANQGSEA. The CDR3 coding sequence is TGCAGCGTTGGAACAGCAACCACTCCAGATACGCAGTATTTT. It encodes CSVGTATTPDTQYF.

There are many counts of this clonotype. J is TRBJ2-3 and V is TRBV11-2; D is undetermined. The V end lost 2 bases, the J end lost 6 bases, and 9 bases lay between the germline ends. CDR1 is SGHAT, CDR2 FQNNGV, per germline. The CDR3 sequence is 13 residues long. CDR3: CASSLYSEDTQYF. For the CDR3, the DNA is TGTGCCAGCAGCTTATATTCGGAGGATACGCAGTATTTT.

The chain combines TRBV5-1 with TRBJ2-5; 11 bases line up with TRBD2. Germline CDR1 is SGHRS and CDR2 is YFSETQ. The CDR3 sequence is 14 residues long. J was trimmed by 6 bases and V by 4 bases; bases with no gene match: 5. The CDR3 DNA follows: TGCGCCAGCAGCACCACTAGCGGGAGCAAGACCCAGTACTTC. Translation gives CASSTTSGSKTQYF. Combining the CDR3 with reference TRBV5-1 and TRBJ2-5 gives the whole variable domain KAGVTQTPRYLIKTRGQQVTLSCSPISGHRSVSWYQQTPGQGLQFLFEYFSETQRNKGNFPGRFSGRQFSNSRSEMNVSTLELGDSALYLCASSTTSGSKTQYFGPGTRLLVL.

This clonotype was counted many times. The CDR3 loop reads CASRSGGETQYF. CDR3 nucleotide sequence: TGCGCCAGCAGGTCAGGGGGAGAGACCCAGTACTTC. The chain joins TRBV5-1 to TRBJ2-5; 7 nucleotides line up with TRBD1. The CDR3 totals 12 residues. Per the germline V gene, CDR1 is SGHRS and CDR2 is YFSETQ. Germline trimming cut 5 bases from V and 4 bases from J; bases unmatched to any gene: 2.

This clonotype was recorded many times. V gene TRBV7-4 combines with J gene TRBJ2-7; D not resolved. Germline CDR1 SGHVT, CDR2 SQSDAQ. V lost 7 bases to trimming and J lost 3 bases, with 4 bases between them. The CDR3 runs to 10 residues. The CDR3 DNA sequence: TGTGCCAGCACCTTCTACGAGCAGTACTTC. Encoded protein: CASTFYEQYF.

In this sample, this clonotype turned up a few times. The V call is TRBV9, the J call TRBJ2-1; unclear D gene. The germline CDR1 and CDR2 sequences are SGDLS and YYNGEE. V lost 0 bases and J 8 bases, leaving 6 bases between the germline ends. The CDR3 spans 12 residues. CDR3 DNA sequence: TGTGCCAGCAGCGTAGGGATCGATGAGCAGTTCTTC. The encoded protein is CASSVGIDEQFF.

This clonotype was detected a few times. The J gene is TRBJ2-2, the V gene TRBV3-1; tentative D call: TRBD1 (6 bases). CDR1 and CDR2 (germline): LGHDT, YNNKEL (reference sequence). The length of the CDR3 is 15 residues. Trimming cost V 3 bases and J 1 base, with 9 bases left between them. CDR3 DNA: TGTGCCAGCAGCCACGTACAGGGGAACACCGGGGAGCTGTTTTTT. Its protein is CASSHVQGNTGELFF.

This clonotype appeared many times. This chain joins TRBV6-2 or TRBV6-3 and TRBJ2-7; D not resolved. Germline loops: CDR1 MNHEY, CDR2 SVGEGT. CDR3 length: 14 amino acids. Trimming removed 6 bases from V and 0 bases from J, with 12 bases in between. CDR3 nucleotide sequence: TGTGCCAGCAGAAACCGGGTCCCCTCCTACGAGCAGTACTTC. Translation gives CASRNRVPSYEQYF.

There are a few counts of this clonotype. The chain joins TRBV27 to TRBJ1-1; a weak D match, TRBD1 (5 bases). CDR1 is MNHEY, CDR2 SMNVEV, per germline (reference sequence). V was pared by 6 bases and J by 3 bases, with 11 bases between. CDR3 size: 13 residues. CDR3 coding DNA: TGTGCCAGCAGCCCTTGGGGCCACACTGAAGCTTTCTTT. Translated: CASSPWGHTEAFF.

This clonotype was picked up many times. The CDR3 DNA is TGTGCCAGCAGCGCCTCCGGCAGGGGGACAGATACGCAGTATTTT. Amino acid sequence: CASSASGRGTDTQYF. The genes are TRBV12-3 or TRBV12-4 and TRBJ2-3; 7 bases line up with TRBD1. Trimming at V came to 6 bases and at J to 3 bases, leaving 9 bases not matched to a gene. This CDR3 region has 15 residues.

In this sample, this clonotype turned up once. The gene calls are TRBV20-1 and TRBJ2-7; possibly TRBD1 or TRBD2 for D (5 bases each). The CDR3 runs to 14 residues. CDR1 DFQATT and CDR2 SNEGSKA come from the germline V gene (reference sequence). V was cut by 1 base and J by 0 bases, with 10 bases left in between. DNA of the CDR3: TGCAGTGCTAGAGCTGTGGGACCCTCCTACGAGCAGTACTTC. Translation gives CSARAVGPSYEQYF.

There are many counts of this clonotype. This sequence joins TRBV28 and TRBJ2-7, with D tentatively TRBD1 (7 bases). Germline V lookup: CDR1 MDHEN, CDR2 SYDVKM. This CDR3 is 17 amino acids long. Trimming took 2 bases from V and 2 from J, leaving 19 bases between them. The CDR3 loop reads CASSLEDAAGQTYEQYF. The CDR3 nucleotides are TGTGCCAGCAGTTTAGAAGATGCGGCGGGACAGACCTACGAGCAGTACTTC.

The chain employs TRBV29-1 and TRBJ2-2, with D maybe TRBD1 (6 bases). Germline lookup yields CDR1 SQVTM and CDR2 ANQGSEA. V lost 3 bases, J lost 5 bases, and 13 bases lay in between. CDR3 size: 14 residues. The CDR3 here is CSVEAQGQTGELFF. For the CDR3, the DNA is TGCAGCGTTGAGGCACAGGGCCAAACCGGGGAGCTGTTTTTT.

This clonotype was seen only a few times. The chain carries TRBV7-9 and TRBJ2-1, with D possibly matching TRBD2 (5 bases). The CDR3 has 13 amino acids. Per the germline V gene, CDR1 is SEHNR and CDR2 is FQNEAQ (reference sequence). Trimming took off 3 bases at V and 7 bases at J, with 10 bases between the two ends. This CDR3 is CASSLRGRNEQFF. In DNA form, the CDR3 reads TGTGCCAGCAGCTTGAGAGGGAGAAATGAGCAGTTCTTC.

The rearrangement joins TRBV14 to TRBJ1-2, with TRBD1 as a possible D gene (6 bases). The CDR3 contains 17 residues. Trimming left V 3 bases short and J 7 bases short, with 24 bases between. Looked up from germline, CDR1 is SGHDN and CDR2 is FVKESK. The chain's CDR3 is CASSHLLDSLFQGGYTF. The CDR3 DNA is TGTGCCAGCAGCCACCTTTTGGACAGTCTATTTCAGGGTGGCTACACCTTC. Complete variable domain (other parts from reference TRBV14 and TRBJ1-2): EAGVTQFPSHSVIEKGQTVTLRCDPISGHDNLYWYRRVMGKEIKFLLHFVKESKQDESGMPNNRFLAERTGGTYSTLKVQPAELEDSGVYFCASSHLLDSLFQGGYTFGSGTRLTVV.

This chain joins TRBV6-1 and TRBJ2-1; D gene uncertain. Trimming left V 4 bases short and J 0 bases short, with 19 bases between. The CDR3 contains 18 residues. The germline CDR1 and CDR2 sequences are MNHNS and SASEGT. CDR3 region: CASSGSRHSYSSYNEQFF. CDR3 nucleotides: TGTGCCAGCAGTGGATCACGGCATTCCTACAGCTCCTACAATGAGCAGTTCTTC.

V usage is TRBV2 and J usage is TRBJ2-7; possibly TRBD1 or TRBD2 for D (5 bases each). Trimming removed 6 bases at V and 2 bases at J, with 20 bases between. Germline values: CDR1 SNHLY, CDR2 FYNNEI. The length of the CDR3 is 16 residues. The CDR3 reads CASRTLKGWGTYEQYF. The CDR3 DNA reads TGTGCCAGCAGGACTTTGAAGGGGTGGGGGACCTACGAGCAGTACTTC.

The chain recombines TRBV27 with TRBJ2-1; 8 nucleotides match TRBD2. The germline gives CDR1 MNHEY, CDR2 SMNVEV (reference sequence). This CDR3 spans 17 amino acids. Germline trimming cut 5 bases from V and 4 bases from J; bases unmatched to any gene: 13. DNA for the CDR3: TGTGCCAGCAGTCAGCCTGACCTCGCGGGGGGATACAATGAGCAGTTCTTC. Its protein is CASSQPDLAGGYNEQFF.